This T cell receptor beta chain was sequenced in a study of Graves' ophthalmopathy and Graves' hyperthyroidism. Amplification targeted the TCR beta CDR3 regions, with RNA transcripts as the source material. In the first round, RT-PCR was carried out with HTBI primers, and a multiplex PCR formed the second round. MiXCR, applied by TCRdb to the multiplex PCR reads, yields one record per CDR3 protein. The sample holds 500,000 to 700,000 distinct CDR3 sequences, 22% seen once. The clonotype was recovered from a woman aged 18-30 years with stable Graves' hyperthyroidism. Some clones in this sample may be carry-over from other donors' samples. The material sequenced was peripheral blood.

CDR3 loop: CAIQGVNTEAFF. In nucleotides, the CDR3 is TGTGCCATTCAAGGGGTGAACACTGAAGCTTTCTTT. This rearrangement joins TRBV10-3 to TRBJ1-1, with D tentatively TRBD1 (5 bases). The V end lost 9 bases, the J end lost 0 bases, and 8 bases lay between the germline ends. This CDR3 spans 12 amino acids. Germline CDR1 ENHRY, CDR2 SYGVKD.